Below, one TCR beta chain is given with its context. Its specificity is not known. Primers for the PCR totalled 60 Vbeta and 13 Jbeta. Generated by immunoSEQ multiplex PCR, the TCRdb table keeps only in-frame clones and is missing some. The table lists about 120,000 clones, approximately 72% of them singletons. The CDR3 loop spans 11 amino acids. CDR1 SQVTM and CDR2 ANQGSEA come from the germline V gene. V lost 4 bases, J lost 9 bases, and 13 bases lay in between. These data originate in a study of cytomegalovirus exposure and HLA in healthy donors. Study-wide points: As a later analysis showed, several of the most significant clusters appeared to be linked to common viral pathogens. The authors listed around 150 TCR beta chains as cytomegalovirus-associated. Within a later analysis, the majority of CMV-associated TCR beta chains appeared HLA-restricted. As was reported, the classifier diagnosed cytomegalovirus status with high specificity and sensitivity.

The source material was PBMCs. This chain joins TRBV29-1 and TRBJ2-7, with no clear D. This sequence originates from a woman aged 50 to 60 in good health and CMV-seropositive. The CDR3 reads CSVAYSSGQYF. CDR3 in DNA: TGCAGCGTTGCGTACTCCTCCGGGCAGTACTTC.